This T cell receptor (beta chain) comes out of a study of response to subunit inactivated influenza vaccine. Whole-study findings and limits: The authors suggested that every seasonal influenza vaccination recruits few new T cells.

Trimming cost V 4 bases and J 8 bases, with 14 bases left between them. Germline-derived CDR1 and CDR2 are DFQATT and SNEGSKA (reference sequence). The CDR3 covers 12 residues. This clonotype has only a few counts. Its target is unknown. TCRdb itself ran the RT-PCR reads through MiXCR, one entry per CDR3 protein. This sample has about 530,000 distinct CDR3 sequences; 10% to 15% occur once, and the top ten carry about an eighth. V and J are TRBV20-1 and TRBJ1-2, with D tentatively TRBD1 (5 bases). The sequenced sample was PBMCs from blood, obtained more than 35 days after vaccination. The sequence derives from a man over 45 who received an inactivated influenza vaccine. The CDR3 region has the DNA TGCAGTGCTATAGCGGGGGAAGGGGGCTACACCTTC. This codes for CSAIAGEGGYTF.